Shown below are 25 T cell receptor beta chains from a single sample sequenced in a study of OX40 agonist ivuxolimab in advanced cancers. TCRdb's table, derived via immunoSEQ multiplex PCR, lists solely in-frame clones and lacks some. The sample lists 70,000 to 85,000 clones; more than 70% were seen once. Sequenced material: CD4+ or CD8+ T cells sorted from blood, taken in a trial of the OX40 agonist ivuxolimab. These receptor sequences come from an adult with an advanced solid tumor such as melanoma, head and neck, liver or kidney cancer.

This clone has just a few counts. This chain joins TRBV4-3 and TRBJ2-1, with D maybe TRBD1 (6 bases). This CDR3 region has 16 residues. Germline CDR1 is LGHNA and CDR2 is YSLEER. Trimming stripped 0 bases from V and 2 bases from J, with 11 bases between. CDR3 sequence reads: CASSQEYRTAYNEQFF. The CDR3 DNA reads as TGCGCCAGCAGCCAAGAGTATAGGACAGCCTACAATGAGCAGTTCTTC.

J is TRBJ1-5 and V is TRBV6-6, with D possibly being TRBD1 (6 bases). V was shortened by 2 bases and J by 4 bases, with 9 bases between the two germline ends. Germline CDR1 and CDR2: MNHNY and SVGAGI (reference sequence). CDR3 size: 14 residues. CDR3 protein: CASSYGGFNQPQHF. The CDR3 DNA follows: TGTGCCAGCAGTTACGGGGGCTTTAATCAGCCCCAGCATTTT.

The gene calls are TRBV18 and TRBJ2-1; the match to TRBD2 covers 8 bases. The CDR3 sequence is 17 residues long. The germline CDR1 and CDR2 sequences are KGHSH and LQKENI. V was pared by 3 bases and J by 0 bases, with 7 bases of the junction left unmatched. CDR3 sequence: CASSPRIAGHSYNEQFF. In nucleotides, the CDR3 is TGTGCCAGCTCACCCCGGATAGCGGGACACTCCTACAATGAGCAGTTCTTC.

The rearrangement links TRBV7-3 to TRBJ2-2; 11 positions match TRBD2. The germline V gene encodes CDR1 SGHTA and CDR2 FQGTGA. The CDR3 is 17 amino acids. V was pared by 5 bases and J by 1 base, with 6 bases of the junction left unmatched. The DNA for the CDR3 is TGTGCCAGCAGCCCAGGGACTAGCGGATTGAACACCGGGGAGCTGTTTTTT. Translating it yields CASSPGTSGLNTGELFF.

The chain has TRBV15 and TRBJ2-7; no clear D. The V and J ends lost 0 bases and 1 base respectively, with 4 bases between them. The CDR3 covers 13 residues. Germline values: CDR1 LNHNV, CDR2 YYDKDF (reference sequence). This chain's CDR3 is CATSREGSYEQYF. The CDR3 coding sequence is TGTGCCACCAGCAGAGAGGGGTCCTACGAGCAGTACTTC. The full variable domain, its missing parts supplied by reference TRBV15 and TRBJ2-7, is DAMVIQNPRYQVTQFGKPVTLSCSQTLNHNVMYWYQQKSSQAPKLLFHYYDKDFNNEADTPDNFQSRRPNTSFCFLDIRSPGLGDTAMYLCATSREGSYEQYFGPGTRLTVT.

The chain links TRBV6-1 to TRBJ2-7; weak D call: TRBD1 (6 bases). Trimming took off 2 bases at V and 7 bases at J, with 15 bases between the two ends. CDR3 length equals 14 residues. Germline CDR1 reads MNHNS; CDR2 reads SASEGT. CDR3 bases: TGTGCCAGCAGTGAAAATCCAGGGGTCGGGGAGCAGTACTTC. Its translation is CASSENPGVGEQYF.

The chain employs TRBV11-2 and TRBJ2-3, with 11 bases aligning to TRBD2. Per the germline V gene, CDR1 is SGHAT and CDR2 is FQNNGV. V lost 5 bases to trimming and J lost 2 bases; unmatched junction nucleotides: 6. There are 16 residues in the CDR3. Written as DNA, the CDR3 is TGTGCCAGCAGCCGTTTAGCGGGAGGGATCACAGATACGCAGTATTTT. It translates to CASSRLAGGITDTQYF. Using reference TRBV11-2 and TRBJ2-3 for the parts outside the CDR3, the full variable domain is EAGVAQSPRYKIIEKRQSVAFWCNPISGHATLYWYQQILGQGPKLLIQFQNNGVVDDSQLPKDRFSAERLKGVDSTLKIQPAKLEDSAVYLCASSRLAGGITDTQYFGPGTRLTVL.

The J gene is TRBJ1-5, the V gene TRBV25-1, with 10 bases identical to TRBD1. This CDR3 has 12 residues. J gave up 9 bases and V 6 bases, and 2 bases lay outside the gene matches. From germline, CDR1 is MGHDK and CDR2 SYGVNS. CDR3 region: CASRTGGMPQHF. In DNA, the CDR3 is TGTGCCAGCAGGACAGGGGGCATGCCCCAGCATTTT.

This clone has only one observation. DNA of the CDR3: TGTGCTAGTGGTTTCCGACTAGCGGGAGCGGGAGAGACCCAGTACTTC. Translated, it gives CASGFRLAGAGETQYF. The gene calls are TRBV12-5 and TRBJ2-5; 12 positions agree with TRBD2. Germline V gene data show CDR1 as LGHNT and CDR2 as FRNRAP. J gave up 4 bases and V 3 bases, and 6 bases lay outside the gene matches. The CDR3 totals 16 residues.

This sequence joins TRBV5-1 and TRBJ2-1, with 8 bases that match TRBD2. This CDR3 is built from 14 residues. Germline assignment: CDR1 SGHRS and CDR2 YFSETQ. With V trimmed by 5 bases and J by 5 bases, 6 bases remained unmatched. The chain's CDR3 is CASSQQLADNEQFF. The CDR3 DNA is TGCGCCAGCAGTCAGCAACTAGCGGACAATGAGCAGTTCTTC.

The count of this clone is one. The chain is built from TRBV6-1 and TRBJ2-2, with 8 bases lining up with TRBD2. The CDR3 spans 16 residues. After removal of 3 bases from V and 4 bases from J, the junction contained 7 bases not matched to a gene. Looked up from germline, CDR1 is MNHNS and CDR2 is SASEGT. The CDR3: CASSDMRGAGTGELFF. CDR3 nucleotide sequence: TGTGCCAGCAGTGATATGCGGGGGGCCGGCACCGGGGAGCTGTTTTTT.

This sequence joins TRBV28 and TRBJ2-7; 10 bases are a match to TRBD1. The ends lost 8 bases at V and 4 bases at J; junction bases unmatched: 14. This CDR3 spans 16 amino acids. CDR1 is MDHEN, CDR2 SYDVKM, per germline. CDR3 DNA: TGTGCCAGCCTTGCGACTCCGGGACAGGGGAAGTACGAGCAGTACTTC. Translated: CASLATPGQGKYEQYF.

J is TRBJ2-2 and V is TRBV19; D perhaps matches TRBD1 (6 bases). Germline V gene lookup returns CDR1 LNHDA and CDR2 SQIVND (reference sequence). Trimming pared 7 bases from V and 1 base from J, leaving 13 bases between. The CDR3 has 15 residues. CDR3 DNA sequence: TGTGCCAGTATTGGGCCGACAGGGAACACCGGGGAGCTGTTTTTT. Translated: CASIGPTGNTGELFF.

The chain uses TRBV6-1 and TRBJ1-1; 7 nucleotides match TRBD1. The trim removed 6 bases at V and 7 bases at J, leaving 14 bases unmatched. Germline CDR1 and CDR2: MNHNS and SASEGT. The CDR3 loop spans 15 amino acids. CDR3 sequence (DNA): TGTGCCAGCAGCCTTGCCCGCCAAGGACAGGTTGAAGCTTTCTTT. Translated: CASSLARQGQVEAFF.

Judged by abundance, this clone is medium-sized (0.01 to 0.1%). The chain recombines TRBV20-1 with TRBJ1-2; D is perhaps TRBD1 (6 bases). Trimming left V 5 bases short and J 9 bases short, with 10 bases between. Germline-derived CDR1 and CDR2 are DFQATT and SNEGSKA (reference sequence). The CDR3 is 10 amino acids. This CDR3 reads CSAYDRRYTF. The CDR3 coding sequence is TGCAGTGCTTATGACAGGCGCTACACCTTC.

CDR3 sequence reads: CASSLRRTYEQYF. Written as DNA, the CDR3 is TGTGCCAGCAGTTTAAGGCGAACCTACGAGCAGTACTTC. This rearrangement joins TRBV28 to TRBJ2-7; D is uncertain. Germline loops: CDR1 MDHEN, CDR2 SYDVKM. V dropped 2 bases and J dropped 2 bases, with 7 bases sitting between them. The CDR3 extends over 13 amino acids.

The table lists this clone with a few counts. The J gene is TRBJ2-7, the V gene TRBV10-3; D possibly corresponds to TRBD2 (5 bases). Germline lookup yields CDR1 ENHRY and CDR2 SYGVKD. V was shortened by 2 bases and J by 2 bases, with 16 bases between the two germline ends. The CDR3 is made up of 16 amino acids. CDR3 DNA: TGTGCCATCAGTGAGGGGGTGGGTGGAGGCACCTACGAGCAGTACTTC. Translated, it gives CAISEGVGGGTYEQYF.

The rearrangement joins TRBV6-1 to TRBJ1-2; TRBD1 matches 9 bases. CDR1 is MNHNS and CDR2 is SASEGT in the germline V gene. CDR3 length: 16 residues. V was clipped by 4 bases and J by 2 bases; unmatched bases: 8. The CDR3 nucleotides are TGTGCCAGCAGTGGCTCCGGGACAGGGCACAACTATGGCTACACCTTC. This codes for CASSGSGTGHNYGYTF.

This clone was found a few times. CDR3: CSVVGDSYNEQFF. Here the CDR3 DNA reads TGCAGCGTTGTGGGCGACTCCTACAATGAGCAGTTCTTC. This chain uses TRBV29-1 with TRBJ2-1; no definite D call. The CDR3 totals 13 residues. Looked up from germline, CDR1 is SQVTM and CDR2 is ANQGSEA. V was shortened by 4 bases and J by 0 bases, with 7 bases between the two germline ends.

The rearrangement joins TRBV7-2 to TRBJ2-1; 12 bases are a match to TRBD2. V gave up 5 bases and J gave up 9 bases; unmatched junction bases: 11. This CDR3 is built from 16 residues. CDR1 is SGHTA and CDR2 is FQGNSA in the germline V gene. DNA of the CDR3: TGTGCCAGCAGCCCCCGGGCTAGCGGGGGGGATTTTGAGCAGTTCTTC. Protein sequence: CASSPRASGGDFEQFF.

The rearrangement links TRBV7-6 to TRBJ1-4; 8 bases line up with TRBD1. This CDR3 contains 16 residues. V dropped 1 base and J dropped 0; count of bases not matched to a gene: 1. Germline V CDR1 and CDR2: SGHVS, FNYEAQ. CDR3 DNA sequence: TGTGCCAGCAGCTTAGGACAGGGGTCAACTAATGAAAAACTGTTTTTT. It is translated as CASSLGQGSTNEKLFF.

This chain joins TRBV4-2 and TRBJ1-4; a weak D match, TRBD1 (6 bases). The ends were cut back, 4 bases at V and 7 bases at J, with 13 bases in the middle. CDR3 size: 14 residues. Germline V gives CDR1 LGHNA, CDR2 YNFKEQ. The CDR3 reads CASSLLGHFEKLFF. DNA of the CDR3: TGTGCCAGCAGCCTCCTGGGACATTTTGAAAAACTGTTTTTT.

The J gene is TRBJ2-2, the V gene TRBV30; D perhaps matches TRBD1 (6 bases). The length of the CDR3 is 15 residues. V was trimmed by 3 bases and J by 1 base, leaving 12 bases between them. CDR1 is GTSNPN, CDR2 SVGIG, per germline (reference sequence). CDR3 amino acids: CAWSNRVENTGELFF. Written as DNA, the CDR3 is TGTGCCTGGAGCAACAGGGTAGAGAACACCGGGGAGCTGTTTTTT.

This clone came up once. The CDR3 here is CASSLGYSPAGGSYNEQFF. CDR3 in DNA: TGTGCCAGCAGCTTGGGCTACTCCCCCGCGGGGGGGTCCTACAATGAGCAGTTCTTC. The rearrangement uses TRBV5-6 and TRBJ2-1, with TRBD2 identical over 9 bases. This CDR3 has 19 amino acids. J gave up 1 base and V 0 bases, and 11 bases lay outside the gene matches. In germline, CDR1 is SGHDT, CDR2 YYEEEE.

Regarding this clone: An end of the junction does not agree with germline; a read error may underlie this. CDR3 protein: CASSSTRTGGTDAFF. The CDR3 region has the DNA TGTGCCAGCAGCTCCACCCGGACAGGGGGTACTGATGCTTTCTTT. The V and J genes are TRBV11-2 and TRBJ1-1; TRBD1 matches 10 bases. Germline V lookup: CDR1 SGHAT, CDR2 FQNNGV. The CDR3 has 15 amino acids.